Below, 6 T cell receptor beta chains from the same sample are listed, as sequenced in a study of CD8+ T cells in alopecia areata (dated by TCRdb to the late 2010s). The library was obtained by the immunoSEQ multiplex PCR assay. To provide template for TCR sequencing, every sample had RNA extracted and reverse transcribed into cDNA. Entries here come from immuneACCESS through TCRdb and include only in-frame sequences with V and J called. Some clones fail to appear in such tables; in the studies checked, an unresolved V gene covers under half of the shortfall, and the cause of the remainder is unknown. The sample table shows over 90,000 clones, and more than 75% are seen once. The top ten constitute over 8.5% of the sample. The sample's treatment or condition, from its label and the paper: oral pan-JAK inhibitor, 5-10 mg twice daily. The sequences come from CD8+ T cells sorted from blood, collected between weeks 30 and 35, from a patient treated with tofacitinib. These receptors were taken from a human donor with alopecia areata.

This chain connects TRBV28 to TRBJ2-7; 9 nucleotides align to TRBD1. Germline values: CDR1 MDHEN, CDR2 SYDVKM. V dropped 3 bases and J dropped 4; count of bases not matched to a gene: 7. The CDR3 runs 15 residues. The CDR3: CASSFIDRGSYEQYF. DNA for the CDR3: TGTGCCAGCAGTTTCATAGACAGGGGGTCGTACGAGCAGTACTTC.

The chain combines TRBV27 with TRBJ1-2, with 7 bases fitting TRBD1. The CDR3 contains 15 residues. Germline values: CDR1 MNHEY, CDR2 SMNVEV (reference sequence). V was pared by 3 bases and J by 4 bases, with 8 bases of the junction left unmatched. The CDR3 loop is CASSLGRGPFYGYTF. Here the CDR3 DNA reads TGTGCCAGCAGTTTGGGGAGGGGGCCCTTCTATGGCTACACCTTC.

This clone is a singleton in its sample. The CDR3 DNA reads as TGTGCCAGTAGCCTACCGGGACAGGCTGACGAGCAGTACTTC. Translation gives CASSLPGQADEQYF. The rearrangement links TRBV19 to TRBJ2-7; 8 bases align to TRBD1. V shed 6 bases and J 5 bases; nucleotides not matched to a gene: 9. CDR1 and CDR2 (germline): LNHDA, SQIVND (reference sequence). This CDR3 region has 14 residues.

Note on this clone: The identical CDR3 is also encoded by other nucleotide sequences in the sample. The V and J genes are TRBV19 and TRBJ1-1; D perhaps matches TRBD1 (5 bases). Between the trimmed V and J ends, which lost 3 bases and 8 bases, there was a span of 10 bases. This CDR3 has 12 residues. CDR1 is LNHDA and CDR2 is SQIVND in the germline V gene (reference sequence). CDR3 nucleotides: TGTGCCAGTAGTATTGGGGGGTCCGAAGCTTTCTTT. Amino acids: CASSIGGSEAFF.

V usage is TRBV11-2 and J usage is TRBJ2-3, with a possible D match to TRBD2 (5 bases). Trimming left V 0 bases short and J 4 bases short, with 11 bases between. From germline, CDR1 is SGHAT and CDR2 FQNNGV. The CDR3 is made up of 15 amino acids. The CDR3: CASSLEFLGADTQYF. CDR3 DNA: TGTGCCAGCAGCTTAGAATTTTTGGGAGCAGATACGCAGTATTTT. The variable domain in full, with the rest retrieved from reference TRBV11-2 and TRBJ2-3, is EAGVAQSPRYKIIEKRQSVAFWCNPISGHATLYWYQQILGQGPKLLIQFQNNGVVDDSQLPKDRFSAERLKGVDSTLKIQPAKLEDSAVYLCASSLEFLGADTQYFGPGTRLTVL.

The V and J genes are TRBV5-1 and TRBJ2-1, with TRBD2 matching 8 bases. This CDR3 spans 17 amino acids. Unmatched junction bases numbered 6, after V lost 0 bases and J lost 1 base. Germline V lookup: CDR1 SGHRS, CDR2 YFSETQ. CDR3 sequence: CASSLGYSGVSYNEQFF. CDR3 coding DNA: TGCGCCAGCAGCTTGGGGTATAGCGGGGTATCCTACAATGAGCAGTTCTTC.